The 23 T cell receptor beta chains below all came from one sample that was sequenced in a study of shared clonotypes between healthy human individuals. Method: immunoSEQ multiplex PCR; TCRdb's copy keeps in-frame clones and lacks some. Of roughly 1.5 million clones in the sample, nearly 99% were seen once. The sample comprised naive CD4+ T cells sorted from blood. The subset here: CD45RA+ positively selected. The receptor source for this set is a man aged 30 to 45 in good health.

Concerning this clone itself: Other DNA sequences in this specimen translate into the identical CDR3. This chain joins TRBV7-9 and TRBJ1-2, with a tentative D call TRBD1 (5 bases). CDR3 length: 12 residues. Trimming took 3 bases from V and 8 from J, leaving 10 bases between them. Germline CDR1 is SEHNR and CDR2 is FQNEAQ (reference sequence). The CDR3 here is CASSFGGSGYTF. CDR3 DNA sequence: TGTGCCAGCAGCTTCGGGGGGTCAGGCTACACCTTC. Full variable domain (rest looked up from reference TRBV7-9 and TRBJ1-2): DTGVSQNPRHKITKRGQNVTFRCDPISEHNRLYWYRQTLGQGPEFLTYFQNEAQLEKSRLLSDRFSAERPKGSFSTLEIQRTEQGDSAMYLCASSFGGSGYTFGSGTRLTVV.

This clone was detected a few times. V and J are TRBV6-6 and TRBJ1-5; the D gene is possibly TRBD1 (5 bases). This CDR3 is built from 16 residues. The V and J ends lost 2 bases and 7 bases respectively, with 18 bases between them. Per the germline V gene, CDR1 is MNHNY and CDR2 is SVGAGI (reference sequence). The CDR3 DNA reads TGTGCCAGCAGTTACCGAACCCCAACAGGAGGCCAGCCCCAGCATTTT. The encoded protein is CASSYRTPTGGQPQHF.

The chain carries TRBV5-1 and TRBJ2-6; D uncertain. CDR3 length equals 15 residues. Germline V gene sequence: CDR1 SGHRS, CDR2 YFSETQ. The V gene lost 7 bases and the J gene lost 4 bases, with 15 bases spanning the gap. The CDR3 region is CASYKTEVGANVLTF. The CDR3 DNA reads TGCGCCAGCTATAAAACCGAGGTGGGGGCCAACGTCCTGACTTTC.

The chain couples TRBV6-5 to TRBJ1-1; 11 bases match TRBD1. The ends lost 10 bases at V and 5 bases at J; junction bases unmatched: 6. CDR1 is MNHEY and CDR2 is SVGAGI in the germline V gene. The length of the CDR3 is 13 residues. DNA of the CDR3: TGTGCCACCGCGGACAGGGGGCATACTGAAGCTTTCTTT. Amino acids: CATADRGHTEAFF.

The V and J genes are TRBV9 and TRBJ2-3; no clear D gene. The CDR3 is 16 amino acids. Germline lookup yields CDR1 SGDLS and CDR2 YYNGEE. The V and J ends lost 2 bases and 4 bases respectively, with 17 bases between them. Here the CDR3 reads CASSVEVTVPPDTQYF. The CDR3 region has the DNA TGTGCCAGCAGCGTCGAAGTCACGGTCCCGCCAGATACGCAGTATTTT. Full variable domain (outside the CDR3, taken from reference TRBV9 and TRBJ2-3): DSGVTQTPKHLITATGQRVTLRCSPRSGDLSVYWYQQSLDQGLQFLIQYYNGEERAKGNILERFSAQQFPDLHSELNLSSLELGDSALYFCASSVEVTVPPDTQYFGPGTRLTVL.

This sequence joins TRBV9 and TRBJ2-2; 7 bases are shared with TRBD2. This CDR3 region has 16 residues. Germline V gene sequence: CDR1 SGDLS, CDR2 YYNGEE. Trimming removed 0 bases from V and 6 bases from J; junction bases left unmatched: 8. The CDR3 DNA follows: TGTGCCAGCAGCGTAGTACCGGGAGGCGGGGCCGGGGAGCTGTTTTTT. This gives the protein CASSVVPGGGAGELFF.

CDR3 amino acids: CASRGGLAFSTDTQYF. The CDR3 nucleotides read TGTGCCAGCAGGGGGGGACTAGCCTTTAGCACAGATACGCAGTATTTT. This rearrangement joins TRBV27 to TRBJ2-3, with 9 bases matching TRBD2. The V segment lost 6 bases and the J segment 0 bases; nucleotides outside the gene matches: 7. There are 16 residues in the CDR3. CDR1 is MNHEY, CDR2 SMNVEV, per germline (reference sequence).

The chain links TRBV5-6 to TRBJ2-7; D might be TRBD2 (7 bases). The CDR3 length is 17 residues. The germline V gene has CDR1 SGHDT and CDR2 YYEEEE. V was pared by 0 bases and J by 2 bases, with 18 bases between. In nucleotides, the CDR3 is TGTGCCAGCAGCTTGGAGGTCGGGGGGCGAGCCCCCTACGAGCAGTACTTC. Residues: CASSLEVGGRAPYEQYF.

The chain combines TRBV2 with TRBJ1-1; 7 bases are a match to TRBD1. Germline V gives CDR1 SNHLY, CDR2 FYNNEI. This CDR3 comprises 15 residues. The ends lost 8 bases at V and 4 bases at J; junction bases unmatched: 13. The CDR3 DNA reads TGTGCCAGCGAGACAGGGACAAGGAGTAGCACTGAAGCTTTCTTT. It yields the protein CASETGTRSSTEAFF. The entire variable domain, with the rest obtained from reference TRBV2 and TRBJ1-1, is as follows: EPEVTQTPSHQVTQMGQEVILRCVPISNHLYFYWYRQILGQKVEFLVSFYNNEISEKSEIFDDQFSVERPDGSNFTLKIRSTKLEDSAMYFCASETGTRSSTEAFFGQGTRLTVV.

The rearrangement joins TRBV6-1 to TRBJ1-3; D uncertain. Trimming removed 5 bases from V and 7 bases from J, with 15 bases in between. The CDR3 contains 14 residues. Germline V gene sequence: CDR1 MNHNS, CDR2 SASEGT. The CDR3 here is CASSPRGAGNTIYF. In DNA, the CDR3 is TGTGCCAGCAGTCCTCGGGGAGCCGGTAACACCATATATTTT.

The rearrangement links TRBV27 to TRBJ2-1, with D possibly being TRBD2 (7 bases). The CDR3 is 16 amino acids. Germline-derived CDR1 and CDR2 are MNHEY and SMNVEV (reference sequence). Trimming stripped 10 bases from V and 0 bases from J, with 19 bases between. In DNA form, the CDR3 reads TGTGCCACCATGGGGAGGGGGACTGGCTCCTACAATGAGCAGTTCTTC. Protein: CATMGRGTGSYNEQFF.

This rearrangement joins TRBV18 to TRBJ2-3; 7 bases line up with TRBD1. V dropped 1 base and J dropped 2; count of bases not matched to a gene: 6. Germline values: CDR1 KGHSH, CDR2 LQKENI. There are 16 residues in the CDR3. CDR3 in amino acids: CASSPLGTALTDTQYF. CDR3 nucleotides: TGTGCCAGCTCACCACTCGGGACAGCACTCACAGATACGCAGTATTTT.

The gene calls are TRBV2 and TRBJ2-7, with a weak D call TRBD2 (5 bases). Germline lookup yields CDR1 SNHLY and CDR2 FYNNEI. This CDR3 comprises 13 residues. V was pared by 7 bases and J by 2 bases, with 12 bases between. CDR3 sequence: CASNGVRTYEQYF. The CDR3 DNA reads TGTGCCAGCAACGGGGTCAGAACCTACGAGCAGTACTTC.

The V call is TRBV19, the J call TRBJ2-1, with D perhaps TRBD1 or TRBD2 (5 bases each). V was pared by 3 bases and J by 11 bases, with 14 bases between. There are 13 residues in the CDR3. The germline V gene encodes CDR1 LNHDA and CDR2 SQIVND (reference sequence). CDR3 bases: TGTGCCAGTAGTATGGGGAGAGGGGCCAAGCAGTTCTTC. Its translation is CASSMGRGAKQFF.

V is TRBV29-1 and J is TRBJ1-1; no clear D gene. V lost 5 bases and J 11 bases, leaving 6 bases between the germline ends. The CDR3 consists of 8 residues. Germline V gives CDR1 SQVTM, CDR2 ANQGSEA. The CDR3 DNA reads as TGCAGCGTTCCCGAGGCTTTCTTT. This sequence encodes CSVPEAFF.

This clone has only one observation. The chain has TRBV6-1 and TRBJ2-7; D uncertain. Germline V gene data show CDR1 as MNHNS and CDR2 as SASEGT. The CDR3 spans 12 residues. V was pared by 5 bases and J by 3 bases, with 8 bases between. This CDR3 is CASSQQHYEQYF. The CDR3 DNA follows: TGTGCCAGCAGTCAACAGCACTACGAGCAGTACTTC.

This rearrangement joins TRBV14 to TRBJ2-2; D is undetermined. Trimming removed 3 bases from V and 7 bases from J, with 9 bases in between. Germline V CDR1 and CDR2: SGHDN, FVKESK. This CDR3 comprises 13 residues. The CDR3 protein is CASSQEGGGELFF. In nucleotides, the CDR3 is TGTGCCAGCAGCCAGGAAGGTGGCGGGGAGCTGTTTTTT.

The chain links TRBV5-1 to TRBJ2-5; D ambiguous. CDR1 is SGHRS and CDR2 is YFSETQ in the germline V gene. Trimming stripped 1 base from V and 2 bases from J, with 12 bases between. This CDR3 is built from 15 residues. The CDR3 sequence is CASSLTRVGQETQYF. CDR3 nucleotide sequence: TGCGCCAGCAGCTTGACGCGAGTCGGGCAAGAGACCCAGTACTTC.

The rearrangement uses TRBV19 and TRBJ2-1; possible D gene TRBD2, 6 bases. The germline CDR1 and CDR2 sequences are LNHDA and SQIVND (reference sequence). Deletions cut 2 bases from V and 9 bases from J, with 11 bases between. The CDR3 extends over 13 amino acids. The CDR3 DNA reads TGTGCCAGTAGTATATCGCCGCGGGGTGAGCAGTTCTTC. Protein: CASSISPRGEQFF.

The chain couples TRBV19 to TRBJ2-5; a possible D gene is TRBD2 (6 bases). The CDR3 runs to 16 residues. Germline CDR1 reads LNHDA; CDR2 reads SQIVND (reference sequence). V was cut by 3 bases and J by 5 bases, with 19 bases left in between. The DNA for the CDR3 is TGTGCCAGTAGTATCTACCTCCGGAGGGGCGGGGAGACCCAGTACTTC. Translated: CASSIYLRRGGETQYF.

The rearrangement links TRBV18 to TRBJ1-2; 8 bases fit TRBD1. Trimming cost V 2 bases and J 2 bases; bases outside gene matches: 4. Germline CDR1 is KGHSH and CDR2 is LQKENI. The CDR3 runs 15 residues. The CDR3 protein is CASSPSRGQNYGYTF. CDR3 DNA: TGTGCCAGCTCACCATCCAGGGGGCAGAACTATGGCTACACCTTC. The whole variable domain, remainder taken from reference TRBV18 and TRBJ1-2, is NAGVMQNPRHLVRRRGQEARLRCSPMKGHSHVYWYRQLPEEGLKFMVYLQKENIIDESGMPKERFSAEFPKEGPSILRIQQVVRGDSAAYFCASSPSRGQNYGYTFGSGTRLTVV.

This rearrangement joins TRBV5-1 to TRBJ2-7, with D perhaps matching TRBD2 (6 bases). With 0 bases removed from V and 6 bases from J, the gap between germline ends came to 10 bases. Germline CDR1 SGHRS, CDR2 YFSETQ. This CDR3 region has 13 residues. The CDR3 DNA reads as TGCGCCAGCAGCTTGGGACTAGTAAGCGAGCAGTACTTC. Its translation: CASSLGLVSEQYF.

The rearrangement links TRBV30 to TRBJ2-2; D possibly corresponds to TRBD1 (6 bases). The CDR3 runs 13 residues. In germline, CDR1 is GTSNPN, CDR2 SVGIG (reference sequence). V lost 8 bases to trimming and J lost 4 bases, with 14 bases between them. The CDR3: CAHSGRGTGELFF. The DNA for the CDR3 is TGTGCCCACTCCGGCAGGGGCACCGGGGAGCTGTTTTTT.